Shown below are 5 T cell receptor beta chains from a single sample sequenced in a study of blood T cells in healthy people across ages. The second PCR ran roughly 6 to 11 cycles with a sample-barcoded 5' primer and J-beta primers. TCRdb called the 5' RACE reads again in MiXCR, with one record for every CDR3 protein. The sample contains 1,100,000 or so distinct CDR3 sequences, more than 35% of which appear only once. The source material was blood. The receptors derive from an older woman in good health.

This chain uses TRBV25-1 with TRBJ1-1; D remains unclear. V was shortened by 1 base and J by 1 base, with 7 bases between the two germline ends. This CDR3 has 14 residues. CDR1 MGHDK and CDR2 SYGVNS come from the germline V gene. The CDR3 region has the DNA TGTGCCAGCAGTGAATCCGGCAGGAACACTGAAGCTTTCTTT. Translating it yields CASSESGRNTEAFF.

This clonotype was counted only a few times. The CDR3 DNA is TGTGCCAGCAGCTTATTTCAGGGAAATACGGATACGCAGTATTTT. Amino acids: CASSLFQGNTDTQYF. The chain links TRBV7-6 to TRBJ2-3, with D perhaps matching TRBD1 (5 bases). The germline CDR1 and CDR2 sequences are SGHVS and FNYEAQ. CDR3 length: 15 amino acids. Trimming pared 2 bases from V and 6 bases from J, leaving 15 bases between.

The chain has TRBV12-5 and TRBJ2-5, with D perhaps matching TRBD1 (6 bases). The V end was cut by 2 bases, the J end by 2 bases, with 12 bases between. CDR3 length: 15 amino acids. Germline CDR1 and CDR2: LGHNT and FRNRAP. This CDR3 is CASGLPTQGQETQYF. Here the CDR3 DNA reads TGTGCTAGTGGTTTGCCCACCCAGGGGCAAGAGACCCAGTACTTC.

The chain uses TRBV6-6 and TRBJ1-1; a possible D gene is TRBD1 (5 bases). Germline V lookup: CDR1 MNHNY, CDR2 SVGAGI (reference sequence). This CDR3 is 13 amino acids long. V was shortened by 2 bases and J by 4 bases, with 8 bases between the two germline ends. This chain's CDR3 is CASSYEGLTEAFF. CDR3 DNA sequence: TGTGCCAGCAGTTACGAGGGGCTCACTGAAGCTTTCTTT.

J is TRBJ2-7 and V is TRBV2, with 7 bases that match TRBD2. Losses at the gene ends were 3 bases for V and 7 bases for J; bases not matched to a gene: 12. There are 15 residues in the CDR3. Germline assignment: CDR1 SNHLY and CDR2 FYNNEI. The CDR3 DNA is TGTGCCAGCAGTGACCCTCTAGCGGTGTCGTCTGAGCAGTACTTC. It is translated as CASSDPLAVSSEQYF.